This entry lists 29 T cell receptor beta chains sequenced from one sample in a study of T cell changes during pregnancy in multiple sclerosis (dated 2019 in TCRdb). Library construction relied on the immunoSEQ multiplex PCR assay. Entries here come from immuneACCESS through TCRdb and include only in-frame sequences with V and J called. Some clones fail to appear in such tables; in the studies checked, an unresolved V gene covers under half of the shortfall, and the cause of the remainder is unknown. In all, the sample holds around 50,000 clones, and just under 95% of those were seen once. Around 6.4% of the sample belongs to the ten largest clones. The material was CD8+ T cells from peripheral blood mononuclear cells, obtained in the first trimester of pregnancy. These receptor sequences come from a female donor with multiple sclerosis, enrolled in a pregnancy study.

This chain links TRBV6-1 with TRBJ2-1, with TRBD1 matching 8 bases. Germline V lookup: CDR1 MNHNS, CDR2 SASEGT. J was trimmed by 5 bases and V by 2 bases; bases with no gene match: 5. The CDR3 has 15 amino acids. CDR3 in DNA: TGTGCCAGCAGTGAATGGGGGACAGGACACAATGAGCAGTTCTTC. This codes for CASSEWGTGHNEQFF.

The chain carries TRBV6-1 and TRBJ2-7; perhaps TRBD2 as D (5 bases). The CDR3 spans 12 residues. CDR1 is MNHNS, CDR2 SASEGT, per germline. V gave up 6 bases and J gave up 4 bases, with 10 bases separating them. DNA of the CDR3: TGTGCCAGCAGCCCCAGAGGGTACGAGCAGTACTTC. This sequence encodes CASSPRGYEQYF.

The rearrangement joins TRBV4-3 to TRBJ1-4, with TRBD1 matching over 10 bases. The germline V gene has CDR1 LGHNA and CDR2 YSLEER. Trimming cost V 1 base and J 7 bases; bases outside gene matches: 0. The CDR3 runs to 14 residues. CDR3 nucleotide sequence: TGCGCCAGCAGCCAAGGACAGGGGGCTGAAAAACTGTTTTTT. It specifies CASSQGQGAEKLFF.

This chain uses TRBV5-4 with TRBJ2-7; 7 bases map to TRBD2. CDR3 length: 14 residues. Germline V CDR1 and CDR2: SGHNT, YYREEE (reference sequence). J lost 2 bases, V lost 2 bases, and 4 bases had no gene match. CDR3 region: CASSFSAGAYEQYF. CDR3 DNA sequence: TGTGCCAGCAGCTTCTCTGCGGGAGCCTACGAGCAGTACTTC.

The rearrangement uses TRBV28 and TRBJ1-4; D is unresolved. The CDR3 loop spans 15 amino acids. The V gene lost 5 bases and the J gene lost 8 bases, with 18 bases spanning the gap. Germline CDR1 is MDHEN and CDR2 is SYDVKM. This CDR3 reads CASSPPGFPTEKLFF. For the CDR3, the DNA is TGTGCCAGCAGTCCCCCGGGGTTTCCGACAGAAAAACTGTTTTTT. Based on the CDR3 plus reference TRBV28 and TRBJ1-4, the full variable domain is DVKVTQSSRYLVKRTGEKVFLECVQDMDHENMFWYRQDPGLGLRLIYFSYDVKMKEKGDIPEGYSVSREKKERFSLILESASTNQTSMYLCASSPPGFPTEKLFFGSGTQLSVL.

This chain uses TRBV5-6 with TRBJ1-1; D is possibly TRBD1 (5 bases). The CDR3 is 14 residues long. The germline V gene encodes CDR1 SGHDT and CDR2 YYEEEE. V shed 1 base and J shed 4 bases, with 11 bases lying between them. The CDR3 sequence is CASSLPGAVTEAFF. CDR3 DNA sequence: TGTGCCAGCAGCTTGCCTGGGGCGGTCACTGAAGCTTTCTTT.

This sequence joins TRBV19 and TRBJ2-7; TRBD1 agrees at 7 bases. Germline values: CDR1 LNHDA, CDR2 SQIVND (reference sequence). The junction had 8 bases not matched to a gene; V was cut back by 3 bases and J by 6 bases. This CDR3 spans 14 amino acids. CDR3 sequence reads: CASSILGQVGEQYF. CDR3 in DNA: TGTGCCAGTAGTATCCTTGGACAGGTTGGCGAGCAGTACTTC.

This chain joins TRBV15 and TRBJ1-5; 9 bases map to TRBD1. V dropped 11 bases and J dropped 7; count of bases not matched to a gene: 12. This CDR3 contains 14 residues. Germline CDR1 is LNHNV and CDR2 is YYDKDF (reference sequence). The CDR3 protein is CAVRDRAPGQPQHF. CDR3 coding DNA: TGTGCCGTCCGGGACAGGGCCCCGGGACAGCCCCAGCATTTT.

This chain uses TRBV27 with TRBJ1-1; 9 nucleotides agree with TRBD1. The trim removed 6 bases at V and 0 bases at J, leaving 5 bases unmatched. Per the germline V gene, CDR1 is MNHEY and CDR2 is SMNVEV (reference sequence). There are 15 residues in the CDR3. CDR3 residues: CASSPTGGMNTEAFF. Written as DNA, the CDR3 is TGTGCCAGCAGCCCGACAGGGGGGATGAACACTGAAGCTTTCTTT.

This chain uses TRBV19 with TRBJ1-2, with TRBD1 matching over 7 bases. Germline loops: CDR1 LNHDA, CDR2 SQIVND (reference sequence). V shed 4 bases and J 7 bases; nucleotides not matched to a gene: 12. The CDR3 is 15 amino acids. For the CDR3, the DNA is TGTGCCAGTAGTACGGGACTCGGGACAGTCTCTGGCTACACCTTC. Translated, it gives CASSTGLGTVSGYTF.

This chain links TRBV27 with TRBJ2-5, with 8 bases identical to TRBD1. The germline V gene has CDR1 MNHEY and CDR2 SMNVEV (reference sequence). The junction had 10 bases not matched to a gene; V was cut back by 5 bases and J by 5 bases. This CDR3 region has 15 residues. This CDR3 reads CASSARDRGGETQYF. The CDR3 DNA sequence: TGTGCCAGCAGTGCCCGAGACAGGGGCGGCGAGACCCAGTACTTC.

J is TRBJ2-2 and V is TRBV27; TRBD2 matches at 11 bases. J gave up 5 bases and V 5 bases, and 4 bases lay outside the gene matches. This CDR3 is built from 15 residues. Germline V gene sequence: CDR1 MNHEY, CDR2 SMNVEV (reference sequence). The CDR3 spells CASSTRTSGTGELFF. DNA for the CDR3: TGTGCCAGCAGTACCCGGACTAGCGGGACCGGGGAGCTGTTTTTT.

The chain joins TRBV4-2 to TRBJ2-2; 7 bases match TRBD1. The CDR3 consists of 18 residues. V was pared by 0 bases and J by 5 bases, with 12 bases of the junction left unmatched. Per the germline V gene, CDR1 is LGHNA and CDR2 is YNFKEQ. The CDR3 spells CASSQDQSQGERTGELFF. As DNA, the CDR3 is TGTGCCAGCAGCCAAGATCAGTCCCAGGGGGAAAGGACCGGGGAGCTGTTTTTT.

The chain recombines TRBV30 with TRBJ1-4, with D maybe TRBD1 (5 bases). V lost 3 bases to trimming and J lost 6 bases, with 8 bases between them. The CDR3 extends over 12 amino acids. CDR1 and CDR2 (germline): GTSNPN, SVGIG (reference sequence). The CDR3 sequence is CAWSVGDEKLFF. The CDR3 DNA follows: TGTGCCTGGAGCGTAGGGGATGAAAAACTGTTTTTT.

This clone was counted a single time. Other DNA sequences in this specimen translate into the identical CDR3. This chain connects TRBV20-1 to TRBJ2-1; no reliable D call. Trimming removed 6 bases at V and 4 bases at J, with 7 bases between. The CDR3 is 11 amino acids. Germline V CDR1 and CDR2: DFQATT, SNEGSKA (reference sequence). The CDR3 protein is CSADSYNEQFF. CDR3 sequence (DNA): TGCAGTGCCGACTCGTACAATGAGCAGTTCTTC.

Of note for this clone: Different DNA sequences within this sample yield the same CDR3. The V and J genes are TRBV19 and TRBJ2-3; 12 nucleotides align to TRBD2. CDR1 LNHDA and CDR2 SQIVND come from the germline V gene (reference sequence). The CDR3 loop spans 15 amino acids. The J segment lost 4 bases and the V segment lost 4 bases, leaving 3 bases of the junction unmatched. The CDR3: CASSTTSGSADTQYF. The CDR3 bases are TGTGCCAGTAGTACGACTAGCGGGAGTGCAGATACGCAGTATTTT.

The chain couples TRBV18 to TRBJ1-1; the D gene is possibly TRBD1 (6 bases). Trimming shortened V by 2 bases and J by 7 bases, and 8 bases separated the two germline ends. Germline loops: CDR1 KGHSH, CDR2 LQKENI. The CDR3 consists of 12 residues. DNA for the CDR3: TGTGCCAGCTCACCAAGGACAGATGAAGCTTTCTTT. The encoded protein is CASSPRTDEAFF. The full variable domain, rest sourced from reference TRBV18 and TRBJ1-1, is NAGVMQNPRHLVRRRGQEARLRCSPMKGHSHVYWYRQLPEEGLKFMVYLQKENIIDESGMPKERFSAEFPKEGPSILRIQQVVRGDSAAYFCASSPRTDEAFFGQGTRLTVV.

The genes are TRBV5-8 and TRBJ2-1; D may be TRBD2 (5 bases). Trimming pared 0 bases from V and 5 bases from J, leaving 12 bases between. Germline V gives CDR1 SGHTS, CDR2 YDEGEE. The CDR3 runs to 15 residues. The CDR3 loop is CASSLGLGDNNEQFF. The CDR3 bases are TGTGCCAGCAGCTTGGGACTGGGAGATAACAATGAGCAGTTCTTC. The complete variable domain, with remaining parts taken from reference TRBV5-8 and TRBJ2-1, reads EAGVTQSPTHLIKTRGQQATLRCSPISGHTSVYWYQQALGLGLQFLLWYDEGEERNRGNFPPRFSGRQFPNYSSELNVNALELEDSALYLCASSLGLGDNNEQFFGPGTRLTVL.

This clone is a singleton in its sample. The chain couples TRBV9 to TRBJ1-3; D remains unclear. Germline assignment: CDR1 SGDLS and CDR2 YYNGEE. The CDR3 length is 14 residues. The V gene lost 0 bases and the J gene lost 3 bases, with 7 bases spanning the gap. CDR3 in amino acids: CASSVARDGNTIYF. The DNA for the CDR3 is TGTGCCAGCAGCGTAGCTCGGGATGGAAACACCATATATTTT.

The rearrangement joins TRBV7-6 to TRBJ1-1; the D is unclear. The CDR3 totals 13 residues. Germline V gene sequence: CDR1 SGHVS, CDR2 FNYEAQ. Between the trimmed V and J ends, which lost 5 bases and 1 base, there was a span of 8 bases. The CDR3 is CASSLRQNTEAFF. The CDR3 coding sequence is TGTGCCAGCAGCCTGAGGCAGAACACTGAAGCTTTCTTT.

This chain connects TRBV6-4 to TRBJ2-3; D might be TRBD1 (6 bases). The germline gives CDR1 MRHNA, CDR2 SNTAGT. V was pared by 6 bases and J by 4 bases, with 14 bases between. The CDR3 is 14 residues long. The CDR3 is CASSNREGADTQYF. In DNA, the CDR3 is TGTGCCAGCAGCAACAGGGAAGGCGCAGATACGCAGTATTTT.

The rearrangement joins TRBV6-5 to TRBJ1-1; D is perhaps TRBD1 (6 bases). Trimming took off 2 bases at V and 5 bases at J, with 12 bases between the two ends. CDR3 length equals 14 residues. CDR1 MNHEY and CDR2 SVGAGI come from the germline V gene. As DNA, the CDR3 is TGTGCCAGCAGTTACACCAGGGGTGGTACTGAAGCTTTCTTT. This translates into CASSYTRGGTEAFF.

CDR3 sequence reads: CASSLNRAEQYF. CDR3 DNA: TGTGCCAGCAGCTTGAACAGGGCCGAGCAGTACTTC. The rearrangement uses TRBV7-2 and TRBJ2-7; D may be TRBD1 (6 bases). V lost 3 bases to trimming and J lost 6 bases, with 9 bases between them. The length of the CDR3 is 12 residues. CDR1 is SGHTA and CDR2 is FQGNSA in the germline V gene.

The chain carries TRBV19 and TRBJ2-1; 11 bases fit TRBD2. The germline V gene has CDR1 LNHDA and CDR2 SQIVND (reference sequence). This CDR3 comprises 19 residues. The ends lost 9 bases at V and 0 bases at J; junction bases unmatched: 16. DNA for the CDR3: TGTGCCAGCCGGGGGGCTAGCGGGAGGCCTCTAAGCTCCTACAATGAGCAGTTCTTC. It yields the protein CASRGASGRPLSSYNEQFF.

The V gene is TRBV21-1, the J gene TRBJ1-1. TRBV21-1 is recorded as a pseudogene. The CDR3 extends over 18 amino acids. CDR3 sequence (DNA): TGTGCCAGCAGCAAAAAGGGGGGGCGCGAGGCCTCGAACACTGAAGCTTTCTTT. This encodes CASSKKGGREASNTEAFF.

Here the CDR3 DNA reads TGTGCCAGCAGTGCGACAGGGGGCACGTACGAGCAGTACTTC. Translated: CASSATGGTYEQYF. V usage is TRBV27 and J usage is TRBJ2-7; 10 nucleotides agree with TRBD1. The germline V gene encodes CDR1 MNHEY and CDR2 SMNVEV (reference sequence). The junction had 5 bases not matched to a gene; V was cut back by 5 bases and J by 4 bases. The CDR3 runs to 14 residues.

CDR3 region: CASSERDSSYEQYF. For the CDR3, the DNA is TGTGCCAGCAGCGAACGGGACAGCTCCTACGAGCAGTACTTC. The V call is TRBV9, the J call TRBJ2-7, with TRBD1 matching over 7 bases. The CDR3 loop spans 14 amino acids. Per the germline V gene, CDR1 is SGDLS and CDR2 is YYNGEE. J gave up 0 bases and V 3 bases, and 3 bases lay outside the gene matches.

The V and J genes are TRBV7-8 and TRBJ1-2; the D gene is possibly TRBD1 (6 bases). The CDR3 sequence is 15 residues long. V was cut by 8 bases and J by 6 bases, with 22 bases left in between. Germline assignment: CDR1 SGHVS and CDR2 FQNEAQ. CDR3 in amino acids: CASLKRGGGQDGYTF. In DNA, the CDR3 is TGTGCCAGCCTCAAAAGGGGAGGGGGACAAGATGGCTACACCTTC.

CDR3 amino acids: CASSPRGLAGNYEQYF. Here the CDR3 DNA reads TGCGCCAGCAGCCCCCGGGGGCTAGCGGGAAATTACGAGCAGTACTTC. The chain couples TRBV4-3 to TRBJ2-7; 9 nucleotides line up with TRBD2. V was clipped by 4 bases and J by 4 bases; unmatched bases: 11. This CDR3 spans 16 amino acids. CDR1 is LGHNA, CDR2 YSLEER, per germline.